The 18 T cell receptor beta chains below all came from one sample that was sequenced in a study of blood T cells in healthy people across ages. It was with a sample-barcoded 5' primer and a J-beta primer mix that a second PCR of roughly 7 to 12 cycles was run. TCRdb fed the 5' RACE reads into MiXCR, producing one record per CDR3 protein. The sample includes approximately 830,000 distinct CDR3 sequences, around 62% of them seen just once. The sequenced material came from blood. These receptors all stem from a man aged 30 to 45 in good health.

This chain connects TRBV29-1 to TRBJ2-3; TRBD2 matches 8 bases. This CDR3 has 14 residues. Germline V gives CDR1 SQVTM, CDR2 ANQGSEA. V shed 8 bases and J 2 bases; nucleotides not matched to a gene: 9. The CDR3 reads CSLQGGGNTDTQYF. CDR3 bases: TGCAGCTTACAAGGCGGGGGGAACACAGATACGCAGTATTTT.

The chain uses TRBV12-3 or TRBV12-4 and TRBJ1-4; D is possibly TRBD1 (6 bases). V lost 6 bases and J lost 0, with 11 bases in between. The CDR3 length is 15 residues. CDR3 protein: CASRLGGATNEKLFF. Written as DNA, the CDR3 is TGTGCCAGCAGGCTAGGGGGTGCAACTAATGAAAAACTGTTTTTT.

The gene calls are TRBV29-1 and TRBJ2-3, with 8 positions matching TRBD1. CDR3 length: 16 residues. Germline CDR1 and CDR2: SQVTM and ANQGSEA. V lost 5 bases, J lost 4 bases, and 14 bases stayed unmatched. CDR3 DNA sequence: TGCAGCGTTCCAGCAGGGGGCGAGGATTCAGCAGATACGCAGTATTTT. It encodes CSVPAGGEDSADTQYF.

This sequence joins TRBV10-3 and TRBJ1-2; D ambiguous. V lost 5 bases to trimming and J lost 4 bases, with 5 bases between them. Germline-derived CDR1 and CDR2 are ENHRY and SYGVKD. The CDR3 length is 11 residues. The CDR3 region is CAISYTYGYTF. As DNA, the CDR3 is TGTGCCATCAGTTACACCTATGGCTACACCTTC.

The chain recombines TRBV29-1 with TRBJ1-2; D not resolved. CDR3 size: 13 residues. Germline CDR1 SQVTM, CDR2 ANQGSEA. The V gene lost 1 base and the J gene lost 8 bases, with 14 bases spanning the gap. The CDR3 spells CSVEAVGEEGYTF. In DNA, the CDR3 is TGCAGCGTTGAAGCTGTGGGAGAAGAAGGCTACACCTTC.

This chain connects TRBV9 to TRBJ2-2; D possibly corresponds to TRBD1 (5 bases). V lost 0 bases and J lost 3, with 9 bases in between. Germline lookup yields CDR1 SGDLS and CDR2 YYNGEE. The CDR3 consists of 15 residues. CDR3 residues: CASSVVGHHTGELFF. As DNA, the CDR3 is TGTGCCAGCAGCGTAGTCGGACACCACACCGGGGAGCTGTTTTTT.

The chain has TRBV18 and TRBJ2-1, with 9 bases fitting TRBD2. The trim removed 0 bases at V and 2 bases at J, leaving 8 bases unmatched. CDR3 length: 18 amino acids. The germline V gene has CDR1 KGHSH and CDR2 LQKENI. The CDR3 DNA reads TGTGCCAGCTCACCACCTGGAGGCGGGGGGGGTACCTACAATGAGCAGTTCTTC. Translated: CASSPPGGGGGTYNEQFF.

This clonotype was detected a few times. The V gene is TRBV9, the J gene TRBJ2-1; 7 bases match TRBD1. CDR1 SGDLS and CDR2 YYNGEE come from the germline V gene. The CDR3 extends over 15 amino acids. The trim removed 1 base at V and 4 bases at J, leaving 5 bases unmatched. The CDR3 protein is CASSVPPGQYNEQFF. In nucleotides, the CDR3 is TGTGCCAGCAGCGTACCTCCGGGACAGTACAATGAGCAGTTCTTC.

A few counts support this clonotype. The rearrangement uses TRBV20-1 and TRBJ2-3, with a weak D call TRBD2 (6 bases). Germline assignment: CDR1 DFQATT and CDR2 SNEGSKA (reference sequence). The CDR3 runs to 13 residues. V was pared by 4 bases and J by 1 base, with 9 bases between. The CDR3 spells CSAKGLRTDTQYF. Written as DNA, the CDR3 is TGCAGTGCTAAGGGACTGCGCACAGATACGCAGTATTTT.

The CDR3 protein is CSARSQETQYF. The DNA of the CDR3 is TGCAGTGCTAGATCCCAAGAGACCCAGTACTTC. The chain couples TRBV20-1 to TRBJ2-5; D not resolved. The CDR3 totals 11 residues. V dropped 2 bases and J dropped 1 base, with 2 bases sitting between them. Germline assignment: CDR1 DFQATT and CDR2 SNEGSKA (reference sequence).

This clonotype is a singleton in its sample. V gene TRBV4-1 combines with J gene TRBJ2-7; 8 nucleotides match TRBD1. CDR3 length: 15 amino acids. Germline CDR1 is MGHRA and CDR2 is YSYEKL. The J segment lost 6 bases and the V segment lost 0 bases, leaving 7 bases of the junction unmatched. CDR3 nucleotide sequence: TGCGCCAGCAGCCAAGATCCCAGGGGGCGCGCCGAGCAGTACTTC. Amino acids: CASSQDPRGRAEQYF.

The rearrangement joins TRBV20-1 to TRBJ1-1; D possibly corresponds to TRBD1 (5 bases). Germline values: CDR1 DFQATT, CDR2 SNEGSKA (reference sequence). CDR3 size: 11 residues. CDR3 coding DNA: TGCAGCGCCTGGGGGGGCACTGAAGCTTTCTTT. Translation gives CSAWGGTEAFF.

The chain uses TRBV10-3 and TRBJ2-1; TRBD1 or TRBD2 may be the D gene (5 bases each). The CDR3 totals 15 residues. Germline CDR1 is ENHRY and CDR2 is SYGVKD. Trimming took 5 bases from V and 8 from J, leaving 19 bases between them. The CDR3 DNA follows: TGTGCCATCAGTCCGCCACGAGGCTTGGGGGATGAGCAGTTCTTC. Its translation: CAISPPRGLGDEQFF.

This clonotype came up a few times. This sequence joins TRBV9 and TRBJ2-3; TRBD2 is a possible D gene (7 bases). There are 15 residues in the CDR3. The V end lost 6 bases, the J end lost 5 bases, and 19 bases lay between the germline ends. The germline V gene encodes CDR1 SGDLS and CDR2 YYNGEE. This CDR3 reads CASTPLGGGRDTQYF. The CDR3, as DNA: TGTGCCAGCACCCCGCTTGGGGGGGGCAGAGATACGCAGTATTTT.

This clonotype has more than one count but fewer than ten. V is TRBV20-1 and J is TRBJ2-1, with D maybe TRBD1 (6 bases). Per the germline V gene, CDR1 is DFQATT and CDR2 is SNEGSKA (reference sequence). The CDR3 loop spans 16 amino acids. The ends were cut back, 6 bases at V and 0 bases at J, with 18 bases in the middle. The CDR3 is CSASGHWAPSYNEQFF. CDR3 DNA sequence: TGCAGTGCATCGGGACACTGGGCTCCCTCCTACAATGAGCAGTTCTTC.

This clonotype was seen a few times. The chain employs TRBV20-1 and TRBJ2-1; the match to TRBD2 covers 10 bases. V shed 1 base and J 2 bases; nucleotides not matched to a gene: 5. Germline loops: CDR1 DFQATT, CDR2 SNEGSKA (reference sequence). This CDR3 is built from 16 residues. This CDR3 is CSARGLAGVTYNEQFF. The CDR3, as DNA: TGCAGTGCTAGAGGCCTAGCGGGGGTAACCTACAATGAGCAGTTCTTC.

The J gene is TRBJ1-2, the V gene TRBV20-1, with D perhaps matching TRBD1 (5 bases). The CDR3 extends over 15 amino acids. The germline V gene encodes CDR1 DFQATT and CDR2 SNEGSKA (reference sequence). V was cut by 6 bases and J by 0 bases, with 17 bases left in between. CDR3 sequence reads: CSAPWEPGANYGYTF. In nucleotides, the CDR3 is TGCAGTGCCCCTTGGGAACCGGGGGCTAACTATGGCTACACCTTC.

The rearrangement links TRBV4-3 to TRBJ2-4; D gene uncertain. This CDR3 is 14 amino acids long. The germline V and J ends were trimmed by 1 base and 7 bases, with 11 bases remaining between them. Germline assignment: CDR1 LGHNA and CDR2 YSLEER. CDR3 region: CASSQGPSGNIQYF. The CDR3 nucleotides read TGCGCCAGCAGCCAAGGCCCCTCTGGGAACATTCAGTACTTC.